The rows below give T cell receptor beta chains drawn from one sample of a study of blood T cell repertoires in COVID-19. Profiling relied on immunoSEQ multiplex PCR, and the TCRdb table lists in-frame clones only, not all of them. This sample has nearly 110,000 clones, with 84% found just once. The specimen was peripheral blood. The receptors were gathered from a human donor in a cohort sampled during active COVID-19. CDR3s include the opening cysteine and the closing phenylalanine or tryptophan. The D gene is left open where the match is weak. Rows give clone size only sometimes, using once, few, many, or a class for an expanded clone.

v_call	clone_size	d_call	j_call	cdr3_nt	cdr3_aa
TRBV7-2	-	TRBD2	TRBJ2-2	TGTGCCAGCAGCTTAGGAGGGACTAGCGGTTCGAACACCGGGGAGCTGTTTTTT	CASSLGGTSGSNTGELFF
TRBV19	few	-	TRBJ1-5	TGTGCCAGTAGGACCACTAAGCTCTATAGCAATCAGCCCCAGCATTTT	CASRTTKLYSNQPQHF
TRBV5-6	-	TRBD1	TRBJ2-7	TGTGCCAGCAGCTTCCGGACAGGAGTCTACGAGCAGTACTTC	CASSFRTGVYEQYF
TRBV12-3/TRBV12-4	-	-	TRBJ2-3	TGTGCCAGCAGCAAAGTAGCAGATACGCAGTATTTT	CASSKVADTQYF
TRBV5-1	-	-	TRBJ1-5	TGCGCCAGCAGCTTGGCCCCCGATCAGCCCCAGCATTTT	CASSLAPDQPQHF
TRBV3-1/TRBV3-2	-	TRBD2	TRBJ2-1	TGTGCCAGCAGATTAGCGGGAGGAGGCAATGAGCAGTTCTTC	CASRLAGGGNEQFF
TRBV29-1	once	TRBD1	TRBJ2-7	TGCAGCGTTTGGGGACAGGGCATCTACGAGCAGTACTTC	CSVWGQGIYEQYF
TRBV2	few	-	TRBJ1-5	TGTGCCAGCAGTGACAGCGACGGCAATCAGCCCCAGCATTTT	CASSDSDGNQPQHF
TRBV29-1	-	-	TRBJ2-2	TGCAGCGTCGGACGAGGAGGCGGGGAGCTGTTTTTT	CSVGRGGGELFF
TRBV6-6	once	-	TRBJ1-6	TGTGCCAGCCTGGGACAAAATAATTCACCCCTCCACTTT	CASLGQNNSPLHF
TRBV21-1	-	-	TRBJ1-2	TGTGCCAGCAGCAAAGGTAGGTGGACATTTGATTTTGGCTACACCTTC	CASSKGRWTFDFGYTF